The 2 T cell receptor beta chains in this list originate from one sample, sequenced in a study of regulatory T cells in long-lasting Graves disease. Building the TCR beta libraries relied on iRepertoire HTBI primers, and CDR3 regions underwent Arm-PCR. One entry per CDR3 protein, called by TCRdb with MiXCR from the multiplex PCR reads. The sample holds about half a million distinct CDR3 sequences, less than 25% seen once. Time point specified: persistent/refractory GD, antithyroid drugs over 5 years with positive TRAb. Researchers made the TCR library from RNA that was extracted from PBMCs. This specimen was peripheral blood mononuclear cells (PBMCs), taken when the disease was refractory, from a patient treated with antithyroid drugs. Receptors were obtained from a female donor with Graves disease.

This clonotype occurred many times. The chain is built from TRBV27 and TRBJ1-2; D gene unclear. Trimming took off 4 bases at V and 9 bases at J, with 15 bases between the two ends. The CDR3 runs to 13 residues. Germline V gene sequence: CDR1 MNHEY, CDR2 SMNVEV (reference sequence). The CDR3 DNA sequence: TGTGCCAGCAGTTCCGGACCGAGACAAAGCTACACCTTC. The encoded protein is CASSSGPRQSYTF.

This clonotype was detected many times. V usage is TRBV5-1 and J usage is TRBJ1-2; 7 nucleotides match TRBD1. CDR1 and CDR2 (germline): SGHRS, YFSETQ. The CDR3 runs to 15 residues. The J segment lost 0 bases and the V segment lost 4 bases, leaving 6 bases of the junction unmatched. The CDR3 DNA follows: TGCGCCAGCAGCCCAGGGACAGCTACTAACTATGGCTACACCTTC. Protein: CASSPGTATNYGYTF.